The 2 T cell receptor beta chains given below trace back to one sample, sequenced in a study of blood T cells in healthy people across ages. For the second PCR, which ran for 7 to 11 cycles, a sample-barcoded 5' primer and a J-beta primer mix were used. TCRdb re-derived calls from the 5' RACE reads in MiXCR, one entry per CDR3 protein. The sample shows about 970,000 distinct CDR3 sequences, roughly 51% of them seen only once. Sequences were obtained from blood. Receptors were obtained from a woman aged 55-69 years in good health.

The chain is built from TRBV6-5 and TRBJ1-5, with a tentative D call TRBD1 (6 bases). The CDR3 totals 15 residues. Trimming removed 2 bases at V and 6 bases at J, with 14 bases between. The V gene's germline CDR1 is MNHEY and CDR2 SVGAGI. The CDR3 bases are TGTGCCAGCAGTTACGCTCACAGGGTGGTTCAGCCCCAGCATTTT. Translated: CASSYAHRVVQPQHF.

The chain carries TRBV20-1 and TRBJ2-5; either TRBD1 or TRBD2 may supply D (5 bases each). The J call may be faulty, since TRBJ2-7 better matches the DNA end. The V gene's germline CDR1 is DFQATT and CDR2 SNEGSKA (reference sequence). The CDR3 is made up of 15 amino acids. CDR3 sequence reads: CSARDSDRGFHEQYF. The CDR3 coding sequence is TGCAGTGCTAGGGACTCAGACAGAGGGTTTCACGAGCAGTACTTC.